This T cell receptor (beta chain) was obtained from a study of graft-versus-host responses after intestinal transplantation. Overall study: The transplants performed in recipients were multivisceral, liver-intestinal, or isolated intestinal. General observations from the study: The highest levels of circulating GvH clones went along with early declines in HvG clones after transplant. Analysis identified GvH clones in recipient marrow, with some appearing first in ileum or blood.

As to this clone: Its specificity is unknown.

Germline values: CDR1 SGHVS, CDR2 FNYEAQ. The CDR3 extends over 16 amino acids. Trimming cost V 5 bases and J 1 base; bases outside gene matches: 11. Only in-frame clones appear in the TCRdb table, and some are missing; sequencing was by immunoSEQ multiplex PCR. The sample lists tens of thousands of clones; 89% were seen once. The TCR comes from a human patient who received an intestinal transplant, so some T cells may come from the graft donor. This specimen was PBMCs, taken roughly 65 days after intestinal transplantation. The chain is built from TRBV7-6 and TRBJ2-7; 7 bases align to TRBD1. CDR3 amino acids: CASSPLPPGQSYEQYF. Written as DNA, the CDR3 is TGTGCCAGCAGCCCCCTTCCCCCGGGACAGTCCTACGAGCAGTACTTC.